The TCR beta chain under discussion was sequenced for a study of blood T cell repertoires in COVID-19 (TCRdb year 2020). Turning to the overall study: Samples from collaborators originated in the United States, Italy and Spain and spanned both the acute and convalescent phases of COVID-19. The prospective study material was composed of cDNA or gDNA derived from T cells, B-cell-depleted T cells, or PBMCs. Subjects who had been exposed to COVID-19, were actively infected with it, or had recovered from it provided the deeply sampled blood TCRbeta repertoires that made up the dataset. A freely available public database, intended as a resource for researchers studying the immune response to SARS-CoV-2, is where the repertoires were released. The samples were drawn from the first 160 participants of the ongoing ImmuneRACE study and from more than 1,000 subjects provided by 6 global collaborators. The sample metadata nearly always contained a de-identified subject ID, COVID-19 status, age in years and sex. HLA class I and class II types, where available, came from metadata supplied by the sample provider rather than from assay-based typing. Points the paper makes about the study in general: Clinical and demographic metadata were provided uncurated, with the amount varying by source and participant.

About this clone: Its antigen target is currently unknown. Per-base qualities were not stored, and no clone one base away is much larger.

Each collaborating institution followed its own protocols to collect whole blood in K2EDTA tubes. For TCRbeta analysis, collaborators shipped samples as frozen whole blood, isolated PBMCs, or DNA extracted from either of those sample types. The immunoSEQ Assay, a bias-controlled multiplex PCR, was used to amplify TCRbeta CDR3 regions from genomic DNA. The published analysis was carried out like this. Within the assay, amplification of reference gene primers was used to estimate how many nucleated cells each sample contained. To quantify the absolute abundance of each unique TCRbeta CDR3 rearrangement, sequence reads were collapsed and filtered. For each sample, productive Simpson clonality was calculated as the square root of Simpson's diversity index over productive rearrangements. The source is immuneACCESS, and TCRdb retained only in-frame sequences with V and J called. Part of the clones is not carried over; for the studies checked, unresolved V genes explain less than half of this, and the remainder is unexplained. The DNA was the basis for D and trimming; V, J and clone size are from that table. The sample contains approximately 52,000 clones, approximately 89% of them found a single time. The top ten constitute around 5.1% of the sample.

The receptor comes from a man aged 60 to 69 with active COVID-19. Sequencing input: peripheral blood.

The CDR3 region reads CASSLAGGRANNEQFF. The DNA sequence follows: TGCGCCAGCAGCTTGGCCGGAGGGAGGGCCAACAATGAGCAGTTCTTC. The chain was built from TRBV5-1 and TRBJ2-1; 7 bases in the middle match TRBD2. From its cysteine to its phenylalanine, the CDR3 spans 16 amino acids. Here the CDR3 DNA is all that survives: 48 bases in frame from base 1. In the germline V gene, CDR1 corresponds to SGHRS and CDR2 to YFSETQ. After removal of 0 bases from V and 5 bases from J, the junction retains 8 bases not matched to a gene.